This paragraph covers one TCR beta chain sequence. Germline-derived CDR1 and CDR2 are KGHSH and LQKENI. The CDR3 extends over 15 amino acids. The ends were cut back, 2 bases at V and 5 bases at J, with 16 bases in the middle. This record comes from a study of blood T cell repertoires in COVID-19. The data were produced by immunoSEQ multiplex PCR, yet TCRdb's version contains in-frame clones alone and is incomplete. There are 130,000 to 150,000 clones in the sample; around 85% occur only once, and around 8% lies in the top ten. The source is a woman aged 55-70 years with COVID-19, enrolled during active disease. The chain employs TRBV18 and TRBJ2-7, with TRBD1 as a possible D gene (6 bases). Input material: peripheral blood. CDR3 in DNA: TGTGCCAGCTCACCATTTCAACAGGGAATGCACGAGCAGTACTTC. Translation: CASSPFQQGMHEQYF. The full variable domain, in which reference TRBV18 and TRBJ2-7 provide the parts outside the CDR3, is NAGVMQNPRHLVRRRGQEARLRCSPMKGHSHVYWYRQLPEEGLKFMVYLQKENIIDESGMPKERFSAEFPKEGPSILRIQQVVRGDSAAYFCASSPFQQGMHEQYFGPGTRLTVT.